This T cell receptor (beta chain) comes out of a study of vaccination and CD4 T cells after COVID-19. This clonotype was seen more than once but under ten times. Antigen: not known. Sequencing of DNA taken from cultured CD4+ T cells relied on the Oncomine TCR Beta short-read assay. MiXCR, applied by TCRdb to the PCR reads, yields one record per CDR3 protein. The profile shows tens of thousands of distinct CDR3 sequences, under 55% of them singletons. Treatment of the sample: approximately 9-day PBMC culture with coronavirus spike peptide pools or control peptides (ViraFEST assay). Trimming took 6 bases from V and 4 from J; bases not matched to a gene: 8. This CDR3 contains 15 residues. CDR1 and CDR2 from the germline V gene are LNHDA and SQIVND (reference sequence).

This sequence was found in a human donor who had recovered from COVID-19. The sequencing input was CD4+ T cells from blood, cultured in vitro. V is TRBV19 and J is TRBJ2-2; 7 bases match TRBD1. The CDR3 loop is CASSTTGRTTGELFF. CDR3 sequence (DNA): TGTGCCAGTAGCACGACAGGGCGGACCACCGGGGAGCTGTTTTTT.